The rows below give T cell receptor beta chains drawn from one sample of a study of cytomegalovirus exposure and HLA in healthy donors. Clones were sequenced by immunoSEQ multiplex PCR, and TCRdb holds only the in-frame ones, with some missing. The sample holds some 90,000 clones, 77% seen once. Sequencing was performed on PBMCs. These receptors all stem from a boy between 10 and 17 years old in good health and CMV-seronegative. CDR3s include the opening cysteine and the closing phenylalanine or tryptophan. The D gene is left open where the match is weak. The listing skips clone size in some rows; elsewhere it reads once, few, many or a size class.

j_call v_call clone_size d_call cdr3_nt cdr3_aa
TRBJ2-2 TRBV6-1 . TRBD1 TGTGCCAGCAGTCCGGGACAGCCCAACACCGGGGAGCTGTTTTTT CASSPGQPNTGELFF
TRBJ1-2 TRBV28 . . TGTGCCAGCAGTTCTAATACCCGCGGAGGCTACACCTTC CASSSNTRGGYTF
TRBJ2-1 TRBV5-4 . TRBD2 TGTGCCAGCACCGTTGCGGGGGGCGGTGAGCAGTTCTTC CASTVAGGGEQFF
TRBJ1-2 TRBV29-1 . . TGCAGCGTTGAAGGTGTGGCGGGAGAGAGCTATGGCTACACCTTC CSVEGVAGESYGYTF
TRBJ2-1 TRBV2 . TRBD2 TGTGCCAGCAATACAAAAATGGGGGGGATCGACAATGAGCAGTTCTTC CASNTKMGGIDNEQFF
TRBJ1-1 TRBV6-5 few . TGTGCCAGCCGCTACGGGGGGTATTCGAACACTGAAGCTTTCTTT CASRYGGYSNTEAFF
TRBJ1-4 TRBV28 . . TGTGCCAGCAGTCGGGGGGATCTCAAGGGAGAACTGTTTTTT CASSRGDLKGELFF
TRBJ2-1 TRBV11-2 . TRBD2 TGTGCCAGCAGCTTAAGACTAGCAGGCATATCCTACAATGAGCAGTTCTTC CASSLRLAGISYNEQFF
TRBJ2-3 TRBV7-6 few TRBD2 TGTGCCAGCAGCTTACGAGGGAGGGAGAGCACAGATACGCAGTATTTT CASSLRGRESTDTQYF
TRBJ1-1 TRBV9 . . TGTGCCAGCAGCCCCTCAGGGGCCACTGAAGCTTTCTTT CASSPSGATEAFF
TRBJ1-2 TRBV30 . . TGTGCCTGGAGCCAGAGAAGGGGGGGAGGCTACACCTTC CAWSQRRGGGYTF
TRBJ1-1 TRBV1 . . TGCACCAGCAGAACAGGCCTGGGCACTGAAGCTTTCTTT CTSRTGLGTEAFF
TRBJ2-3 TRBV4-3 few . TGCGCCAGCAGCAGGGACGGGGACTCCACAGATACGCAGTATTTT CASSRDGDSTDTQYF
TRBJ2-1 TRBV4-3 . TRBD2 TGCGCCAGCAGCCAAGAGGTGGGACTAGCGGGAGATGAGCAGTTCTTC CASSQEVGLAGDEQFF
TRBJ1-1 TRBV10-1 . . TGCGCCAGCAGTGAGTCGAAGGGGGATGAAGCTTTCTTT CASSESKGDEAFF
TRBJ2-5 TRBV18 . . TGTGCCAGCTCACCATCCCCCGCAGGGTCTCAAGAGACCCAGTACTTC CASSPSPAGSQETQYF
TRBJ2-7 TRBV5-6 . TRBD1 TGTGCCAGCAGCTCAACAGGGGCCTACGAGCAGTACTTC CASSSTGAYEQYF
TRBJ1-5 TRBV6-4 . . TGTGCCAGCAGTGACTCCGGGAGGGGCCGGCAGCCCCAGCATTTT CASSDSGRGRQPQHF
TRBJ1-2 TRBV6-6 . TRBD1 TGTGCCAGCAGTTCGGGACAGGGGGCGGGTGGCTACACCTTC CASSSGQGAGGYTF
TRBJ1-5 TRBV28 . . TGTGCCAGCACCCATCTCCCTCGGGGAGGGGCTCTAGGGAATCAGCCCCAGCATTTT CASTHLPRGGALGNQPQHF
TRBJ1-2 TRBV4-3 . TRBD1 TGCGCCAGCAGCCCCTCGACAGGGACTAACTATGGCTACACCTTC CASSPSTGTNYGYTF
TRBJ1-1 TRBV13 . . TGTGCCAGCAGCAACACAGGGGAAGCTTTCTTT CASSNTGEAFF
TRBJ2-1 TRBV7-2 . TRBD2 TGTGCCAGCAGTCAACTAGCGGGAAACAATGAGCAGTTCTTC CASSQLAGNNEQFF
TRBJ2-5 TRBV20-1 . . TGCAGTGCTAGCGTCCAAGAGACCCAGTACTTC CSASVQETQYF
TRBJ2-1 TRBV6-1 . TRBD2 TGTGCCAGCAAATCGTCTCCTACTAGCGGCTATGAGCAGTTCTTC CASKSSPTSGYEQFF
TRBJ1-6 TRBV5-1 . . TGCGCCAGCAGCCTCCGGGACACTCACTATAATTCACCCCTCCACTTT CASSLRDTHYNSPLHF
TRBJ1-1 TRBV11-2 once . TGTGCCAGCAGCTTAAATTCAGCGGGTATAGGCACTGAAGCTTTCTTT CASSLNSAGIGTEAFF
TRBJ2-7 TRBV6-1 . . TGTGCCAGCCGGTTGCGGATCTACGAGCAGTACTTC CASRLRIYEQYF
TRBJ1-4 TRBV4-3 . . TGCGCCAGCAGCCAAGATAGTGGAGTTGGGGCCGGTGAAAAACTGTTTTTT CASSQDSGVGAGEKLFF
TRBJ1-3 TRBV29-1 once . TGCAGCGTTGTGCCCACAGGAAAAGGAAACACCATATATTTT CSVVPTGKGNTIYF
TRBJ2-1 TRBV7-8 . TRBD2 TGTGCCCTAGCGGTGGGGCCTCTCAATGAGCAGTTCTTC CALAVGPLNEQFF
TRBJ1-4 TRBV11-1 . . TGTGCCAGCAGCTCCGGACTTTTCAATGAAAAACTGTTTTTT CASSSGLFNEKLFF
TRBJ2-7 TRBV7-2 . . TGTGCCAGCAGCCTAAAAGACGGGGGTTTGCAGCAGTACTTC CASSLKDGGLQQYF
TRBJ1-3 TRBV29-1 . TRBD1 TGCAGCTTCAGAACAGGGGGTAGGGGAAACACCATATATTTT CSFRTGGRGNTIYF
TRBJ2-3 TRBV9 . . TGTGCCAGCAGCCCGGAGTTCGGGATTACAGATACGCAGTATTTT CASSPEFGITDTQYF
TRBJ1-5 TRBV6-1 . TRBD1 TGTGCCAGCACCGGGACAGGGGGACAGCCCCAGCATTTT CASTGTGGQPQHF
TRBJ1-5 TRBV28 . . TGTGCCAGCAGGAGGGCCGGTCAGCCCCAGCATTTT CASRRAGQPQHF
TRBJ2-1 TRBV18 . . TGTGCCAGCTCACCCGGTGCGCGAGACTATAAGGGTGAGCAGTTCTTC CASSPGARDYKGEQFF
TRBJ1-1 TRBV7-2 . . TGTGCCAGCAGCACACTGGCCAGGACTGAAGCTTTCTTT CASSTLARTEAFF
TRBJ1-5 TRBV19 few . TGTGCCAGTAGAACCGGGACAAGCAATCAGCCCCAGCATTTT CASRTGTSNQPQHF
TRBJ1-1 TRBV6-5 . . TGTGCCAGCAGTAATACCAGGGCTGAAGCTTTCTTT CASSNTRAEAFF
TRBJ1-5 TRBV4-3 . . TGCGCCAGCAGCCAAGTCCGAGGAAGCAATCAGCCCCAGCATTTT CASSQVRGSNQPQHF
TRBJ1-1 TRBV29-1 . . TGCAGCGCCTCAGGGCTGGGGAACACTGAAGCTTTCTTT CSASGLGNTEAFF
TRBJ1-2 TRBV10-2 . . TGCGCCAGCAGTGATTTGGCCCGCTCTCCTTCTAACTATGGCTACACCTTC CASSDLARSPSNYGYTF
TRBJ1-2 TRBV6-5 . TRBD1 TGTGCCAGCAGTTACTCAGGACAGGGGTTTGGCTACACCTTC CASSYSGQGFGYTF
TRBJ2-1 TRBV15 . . TGTGCCACCAGCAATCCCCGGCCAGGGTCTATATTGAGCTCCTACAATGAGCAGTTCTTC CATSNPRPGSILSSYNEQFF
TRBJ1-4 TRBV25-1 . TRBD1 TGTGCCAGCAGTGCGGGACAGCTTAATGAAAAACTGTTTTTT CASSAGQLNEKLFF
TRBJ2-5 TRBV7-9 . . TGTGCCAGCAGCTTATCCCCCGGGGCCCAGTACTTC CASSLSPGAQYF